The 14 T cell receptor beta chains below were found in one sample sequenced in a study of cytomegalovirus exposure and HLA in healthy donors. The PCR employed 60 Vbeta primers together with 13 Jbeta primers. Measured with immunoSEQ multiplex PCR; TCRdb has only the in-frame clones, and not every one. This table lists under 150,000 clones. The sequenced material came from PBMCs. All receptors derive from a woman aged 55-70 years in good health and CMV-seronegative.

V is TRBV7-2 and J is TRBJ2-7; D is possibly TRBD2 (6 bases). Trimming removed 0 bases at V and 2 bases at J, with 11 bases between. The CDR3 runs 15 residues. CDR1 and CDR2 from the germline V gene are SGHTA and FQGNSA. The CDR3 reads CASSLAWDSTYEQYF. CDR3 bases: TGTGCCAGCAGCTTAGCGTGGGACTCCACCTACGAGCAGTACTTC.

The chain combines TRBV18 with TRBJ1-1; perhaps TRBD1 as D (6 bases). There are 15 residues in the CDR3. Trimming stripped 0 bases from V and 7 bases from J, with 15 bases between. Germline CDR1 and CDR2: KGHSH and LQKENI. The CDR3, as DNA: TGTGCCAGCTCACCACCGACAGGTCTGGGCCTTGAAGCTTTCTTT. Protein: CASSPPTGLGLEAFF.

The chain employs TRBV6-4 and TRBJ2-3, with a tentative D call TRBD2 (5 bases). The CDR3 sequence is 14 residues long. V shed 3 bases and J shed 4 bases, with 11 bases lying between them. CDR1 MRHNA and CDR2 SNTAGT come from the germline V gene. The CDR3 nucleotides are TGTGCCAGCAGTGAGGTCGGAGGCCCAGATACGCAGTATTTT. This translates into CASSEVGGPDTQYF.

The chain carries TRBV19 and TRBJ2-3, with 9 bases lining up with TRBD2. This CDR3 is 15 amino acids long. V shed 4 bases, J shed 2 bases, and the junction held 4 bases outside the gene matches. The germline V gene encodes CDR1 LNHDA and CDR2 SQIVND (reference sequence). Here the CDR3 reads CASSTLAGATDTQYF. Written as DNA, the CDR3 is TGTGCCAGTAGTACCTTAGCGGGAGCCACAGATACGCAGTATTTT.

V and J are TRBV12-5 and TRBJ2-7; 7 bases agree with TRBD1. Unmatched junction bases numbered 6, after V lost 7 bases and J lost 0 bases. The CDR3 loop spans 14 amino acids. CDR1 is LGHNT and CDR2 is FRNRAP in the germline V gene. The CDR3 is CASESGGGSYEQYF. CDR3 coding DNA: TGTGCTAGTGAATCAGGGGGTGGCTCCTACGAGCAGTACTTC.

This chain joins TRBV18 and TRBJ1-5; a weak D match, TRBD1 (5 bases). Germline V gene sequence: CDR1 KGHSH, CDR2 LQKENI. The CDR3 extends over 15 amino acids. The V and J ends lost 1 base and 3 bases respectively, with 10 bases between them. CDR3 DNA: TGTGCCAGCTCACCACAAGACAGTCTCAATCAGCCCCAGCATTTT. Protein product: CASSPQDSLNQPQHF.

The chain has TRBV9 and TRBJ2-1, with 14 bases that match TRBD2. The length of the CDR3 is 16 residues. The germline CDR1 and CDR2 sequences are SGDLS and YYNGEE. The ends lost 4 bases at V and 8 bases at J; junction bases unmatched: 8. CDR3 region: CASSRPGTSGSDEQFF. In DNA form, the CDR3 reads TGTGCCAGCAGCAGGCCCGGGACTAGCGGGAGTGATGAGCAGTTCTTC.

The CDR3 nucleotides are TGTGCCAGCAGCTTAGTGGGACAGGGGAACAATGAGCAGTTCTTC. Its translation: CASSLVGQGNNEQFF. V and J are TRBV7-8 and TRBJ2-1, with 10 bases aligning to TRBD1. Unmatched junction bases numbered 2, after V lost 1 base and J lost 5 bases. The CDR3 runs to 15 residues. CDR1 and CDR2 (germline): SGHVS, FQNEAQ.

The chain recombines TRBV20-1 with TRBJ1-2, with D unresolved. Between the trimmed V and J ends, which lost 6 bases and 11 bases, there was a span of 13 bases. The CDR3 extends over 10 amino acids. The germline V gene encodes CDR1 DFQATT and CDR2 SNEGSKA (reference sequence). The CDR3 DNA follows: TGCAGTGCCGCTAAGGAGCGGTACACCTTC. Encoded protein: CSAAKERYTF.

This rearrangement joins TRBV28 to TRBJ2-1; possible D gene TRBD2, 6 bases. The CDR3 consists of 16 residues. Germline CDR1 is MDHEN and CDR2 is SYDVKM. Trimming took off 6 bases at V and 0 bases at J, with 15 bases between the two ends. CDR3 in amino acids: CASSPLGGSSYNEQFF. CDR3 bases: TGTGCCAGCAGCCCTTTAGGAGGGAGCTCCTACAATGAGCAGTTCTTC.

The gene calls are TRBV6-1 and TRBJ1-2, with a possible D match to TRBD1 (6 bases). Germline CDR1 reads MNHNS; CDR2 reads SASEGT. This CDR3 contains 13 residues. Trimming left V 7 bases short and J 4 bases short, with 13 bases between. The CDR3 DNA sequence: TGTGCCAGCACCGAAACAGGGATCTATGGCTACACCTTC. This translates into CASTETGIYGYTF.

The chain uses TRBV28 and TRBJ1-1, with D possibly being TRBD1 (6 bases). Trimming removed 3 bases from V and 4 bases from J, with 12 bases in between. The CDR3 loop spans 14 amino acids. Germline CDR1 MDHEN, CDR2 SYDVKM. CDR3 protein: CASSFRGQTTEAFF. In DNA, the CDR3 is TGTGCCAGCAGTTTCCGTGGACAGACCACTGAAGCTTTCTTT.

The rearrangement links TRBV2 to TRBJ2-5; 11 positions agree with TRBD2. Germline-derived CDR1 and CDR2 are SNHLY and FYNNEI. Losses at the gene ends were 6 bases for V and 3 bases for J; bases not matched to a gene: 6. This CDR3 contains 15 residues. Here the CDR3 DNA reads TGTGCCAGCAGGGACCCGGGACTAGCGGAAGAGACCCAGTACTTC. This sequence encodes CASRDPGLAEETQYF.

The chain employs TRBV19 and TRBJ1-5; D is unresolved. From germline, CDR1 is LNHDA and CDR2 SQIVND (reference sequence). The CDR3 runs 15 residues. Trimming stripped 5 bases from V and 2 bases from J, with 13 bases between. The CDR3 bases are TGTGCCAGTAGTTTGCGACAAGACGGCAATCAGCCCCAGCATTTT. Translation: CASSLRQDGNQPQHF.